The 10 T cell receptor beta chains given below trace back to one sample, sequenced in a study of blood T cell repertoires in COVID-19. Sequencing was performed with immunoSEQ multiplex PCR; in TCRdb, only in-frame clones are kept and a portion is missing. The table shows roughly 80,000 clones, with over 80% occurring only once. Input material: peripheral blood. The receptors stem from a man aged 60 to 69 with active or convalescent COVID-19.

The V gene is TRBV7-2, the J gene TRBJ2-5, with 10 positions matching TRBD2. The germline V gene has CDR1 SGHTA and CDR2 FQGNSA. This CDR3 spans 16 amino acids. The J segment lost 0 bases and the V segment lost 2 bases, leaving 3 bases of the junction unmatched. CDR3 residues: CASSLFSGGNQETQYF. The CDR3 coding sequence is TGTGCCAGCAGCTTATTTAGCGGGGGGAACCAAGAGACCCAGTACTTC. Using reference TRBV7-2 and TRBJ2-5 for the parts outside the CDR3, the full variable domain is GAGVSQSPSNKVTEKGKDVELRCDPISGHTALYWYRQSLGQGLEFLIYFQGNSAPDKSGLPSDRFSAERTGGSVSTLTIQRTQQEDSAVYLCASSLFSGGNQETQYFGPGTRLLVL.

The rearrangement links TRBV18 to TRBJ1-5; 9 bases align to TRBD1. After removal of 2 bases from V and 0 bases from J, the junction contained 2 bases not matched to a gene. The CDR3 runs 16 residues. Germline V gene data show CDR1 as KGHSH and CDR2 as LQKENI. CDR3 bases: TGTGCCAGCTCACCAACGGGACAGGGTAGCAATCAGCCCCAGCATTTT. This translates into CASSPTGQGSNQPQHF.

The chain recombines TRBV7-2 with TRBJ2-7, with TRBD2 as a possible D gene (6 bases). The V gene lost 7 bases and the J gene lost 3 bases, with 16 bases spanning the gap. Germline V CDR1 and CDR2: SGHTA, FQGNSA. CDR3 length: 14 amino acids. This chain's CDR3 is CASTAGSTLYEQYF. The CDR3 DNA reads TGTGCCAGCACCGCCGGGAGCACGCTCTACGAGCAGTACTTC. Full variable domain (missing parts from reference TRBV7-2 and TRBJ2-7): GAGVSQSPSNKVTEKGKDVELRCDPISGHTALYWYRQSLGQGLEFLIYFQGNSAPDKSGLPSDRFSAERTGGSVSTLTIQRTQQEDSAVYLCASTAGSTLYEQYFGPGTRLTVT.

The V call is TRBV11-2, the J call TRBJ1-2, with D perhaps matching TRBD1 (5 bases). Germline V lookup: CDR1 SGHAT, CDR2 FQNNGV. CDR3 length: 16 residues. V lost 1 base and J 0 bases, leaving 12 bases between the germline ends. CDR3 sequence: CASSLGVGGTNYGYTF. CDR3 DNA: TGTGCCAGCAGCTTAGGGGTCGGGGGGACTAACTATGGCTACACCTTC.

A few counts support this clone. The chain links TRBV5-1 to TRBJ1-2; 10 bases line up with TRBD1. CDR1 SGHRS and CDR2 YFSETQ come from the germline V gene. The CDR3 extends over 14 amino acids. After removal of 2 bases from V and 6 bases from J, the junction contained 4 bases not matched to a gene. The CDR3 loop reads CASSLSGTGDGYTF. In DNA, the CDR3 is TGCGCCAGCAGCTTATCCGGGACAGGGGATGGCTACACCTTC.

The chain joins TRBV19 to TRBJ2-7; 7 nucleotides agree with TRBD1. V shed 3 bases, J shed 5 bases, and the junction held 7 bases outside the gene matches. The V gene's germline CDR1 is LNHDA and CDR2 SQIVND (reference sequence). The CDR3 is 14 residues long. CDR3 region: CASSIGRGINEQYF. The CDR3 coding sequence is TGTGCCAGTAGTATCGGCAGGGGGATCAACGAGCAGTACTTC.

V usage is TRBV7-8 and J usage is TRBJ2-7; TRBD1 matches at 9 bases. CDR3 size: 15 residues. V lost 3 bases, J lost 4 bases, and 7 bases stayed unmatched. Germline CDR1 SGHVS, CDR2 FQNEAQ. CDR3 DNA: TGTGCCAGCAGCTTGAGACAGGGGGGGGAGTACGAGCAGTACTTC. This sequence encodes CASSLRQGGEYEQYF.

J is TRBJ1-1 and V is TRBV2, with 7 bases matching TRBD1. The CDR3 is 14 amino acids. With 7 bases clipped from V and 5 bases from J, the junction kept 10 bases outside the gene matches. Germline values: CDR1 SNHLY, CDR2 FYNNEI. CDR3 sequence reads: CASNFDRVFTEAFF. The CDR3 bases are TGTGCCAGCAACTTCGACAGGGTTTTTACTGAAGCTTTCTTT. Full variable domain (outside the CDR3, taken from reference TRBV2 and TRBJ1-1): EPEVTQTPSHQVTQMGQEVILRCVPISNHLYFYWYRQILGQKVEFLVSFYNNEISEKSEIFDDQFSVERPDGSNFTLKIRSTKLEDSAMYFCASNFDRVFTEAFFGQGTRLTVV.

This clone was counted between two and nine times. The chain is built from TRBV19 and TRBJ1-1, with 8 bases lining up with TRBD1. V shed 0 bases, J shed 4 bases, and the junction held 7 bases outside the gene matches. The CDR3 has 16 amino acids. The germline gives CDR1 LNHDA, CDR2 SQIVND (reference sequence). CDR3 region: CASSIDGQGGGTEAFF. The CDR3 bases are TGTGCCAGTAGTATAGACGGACAGGGCGGGGGCACTGAAGCTTTCTTT.

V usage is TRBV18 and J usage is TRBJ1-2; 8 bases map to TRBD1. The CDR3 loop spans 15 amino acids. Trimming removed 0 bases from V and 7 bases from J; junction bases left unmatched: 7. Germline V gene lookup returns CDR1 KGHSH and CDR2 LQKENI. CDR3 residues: CASSPPGQAKFGYTF. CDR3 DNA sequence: TGTGCCAGCTCACCACCGGGACAGGCGAAATTTGGCTACACCTTC.